The entry below describes one T cell receptor (beta chain). This specimen comes from a study of human T cells and chemical hapten exposure. Time point in this sample: patch test 3, about 24 weeks after DPC sensitization. Treatment specified: therapeutic diphenylcyclopropenone sensitization with weekly scalp DPC. TCRdb itself ran the RACE reads through MiXCR, one entry per CDR3 protein. This sample has 150,000 to 200,000 distinct CDR3 sequences; roughly a quarter occur once, and the top ten carry approximately 2.1%. The CDR3 is 14 residues long. Germline V lookup: CDR1 SGDLS, CDR2 YYNGEE. Trimming removed 1 base from V and 6 bases from J, with 14 bases in between.

The V call is TRBV9, the J call TRBJ2-7; maybe TRBD1 (5 bases). Source: whole blood, taken in connection with sensitization to the hapten diphenylcyclopropenone (DPC). The source of this sequence is a woman aged 18-30 years with alopecia areata. Some clones in this sample may be carry-over from other donors' samples. CDR3 region: CASSVSGQAAEQYF. The CDR3 coding sequence is TGTGCCAGCAGCGTATCAGGGCAGGCGGCCGAGCAGTACTTC.